The 22 T cell receptor beta chains reported below all come from one sample, sequenced in a study of blood T cells in healthy people across ages. Primed by a sample-barcoded 5' primer and a J-beta primer mix, a second PCR proceeded for about 7 to 11 cycles. In TCRdb, the 5' RACE reads were re-called with MiXCR into one record per CDR3 protein. The table shows about 770,000 distinct CDR3 sequences, with around 43% occurring only once. Sequencing input: blood. The receptors were sampled from a man in his 60s in good health.

The chain combines TRBV12-3 or TRBV12-4 with TRBJ2-3; D is unclear. This CDR3 spans 16 amino acids. Between the trimmed V and J ends, which lost 4 bases and 0 bases, there was a span of 14 bases. CDR3 in amino acids: CASSSNYLVSTDTQYF. CDR3 in DNA: TGTGCCAGCAGTTCCAACTACTTGGTTAGCACAGATACGCAGTATTTT.

This clonotype has only one observation. Here the CDR3 reads CSAKHPGMAQYF. CDR3 in DNA: TGCAGTGCCAAACACCCTGGTATGGCCCAGTACTTC. The rearrangement joins TRBV20-1 to TRBJ2-5; D uncertain. There are 12 residues in the CDR3. The ends were cut back, 6 bases at V and 9 bases at J, with 17 bases in the middle. Germline CDR1 DFQATT, CDR2 SNEGSKA (reference sequence).

This clonotype was seen a handful of times. The chain joins TRBV20-1 to TRBJ2-7; D perhaps matches TRBD2 (6 bases). The length of the CDR3 is 14 residues. Germline V gene data show CDR1 as DFQATT and CDR2 as SNEGSKA (reference sequence). V gave up 5 bases and J gave up 4 bases, with 18 bases separating them. The CDR3 bases are TGCAGTGCTGTTAGGTCTGGGGGGAGGTACGAGCAGTACTTC. This sequence encodes CSAVRSGGRYEQYF.

In its sample, this clonotype was seen a few times. This chain connects TRBV6-6 to TRBJ2-1; D is unclear. The CDR3 contains 11 residues. Trimming pared 2 bases from V and 9 bases from J, leaving 5 bases between. In germline, CDR1 is MNHNY, CDR2 SVGAGI (reference sequence). The CDR3 region is CASSYESEQFF. The CDR3 region has the DNA TGTGCCAGCAGTTACGAGAGTGAGCAGTTCTTC.

The chain couples TRBV5-6 to TRBJ2-7; D gene uncertain. The ends were cut back, 0 bases at V and 0 bases at J, with 10 bases in the middle. The CDR3 is made up of 15 amino acids. CDR1 and CDR2 from the germline V gene are SGHDT and YYEEEE. CDR3 amino acids: CASSLGGISSYEQYF. CDR3 nucleotides: TGTGCCAGCAGCTTGGGCGGCATCAGCTCCTACGAGCAGTACTTC.

A few counts support this clonotype. This chain uses TRBV2 with TRBJ1-6, with D possibly TRBD1 on 6 matching bases. Looked up from germline, CDR1 is SNHLY and CDR2 is FYNNEI. The V gene lost 6 bases and the J gene lost 10 bases, with 13 bases spanning the gap. There are 13 residues in the CDR3. The CDR3 reads CASRGAGDSPLHF. The CDR3 DNA reads as TGTGCCAGCAGGGGGGCAGGGGACTCACCCCTCCACTTT.

This chain connects TRBV9 to TRBJ2-3; perhaps TRBD2 as D (5 bases). The CDR3 consists of 16 residues. V lost 2 bases and J lost 6, with 19 bases in between. Germline V gives CDR1 SGDLS, CDR2 YYNGEE. DNA for the CDR3: TGTGCCAGCAGCGTGAGGGCGGGTCCCGATGCGGATACGCAGTATTTT. It codes for CASSVRAGPDADTQYF.

The genes are TRBV11-2 and TRBJ2-1; D could derive from TRBD1 or TRBD2 (5 bases each). Between the trimmed V and J ends, which lost 4 bases and 0 bases, there was a span of 10 bases. CDR1 and CDR2 from the germline V gene are SGHAT and FQNNGV. This CDR3 comprises 15 residues. As DNA, the CDR3 is TGTGCCAGCAGCTCTGAGGGGCCCTCCTACAATGAGCAGTTCTTC. It specifies CASSSEGPSYNEQFF.

Worth noting for this clonotype: With a much larger clone just one base away, this may be a read error. The chain uses TRBV10-3 and TRBJ2-3, with 10 bases lining up with TRBD2. The germline V gene has CDR1 ENHRY and CDR2 SYGVKD. The CDR3 contains 19 residues. Trimming cost V 6 bases and J 4 bases; bases outside gene matches: 19. CDR3: CAIRASGGEDLRNADTQYF. CDR3 in DNA: TGTGCCATCAGGGCAAGCGGGGGGGAAGACCTAAGAAACGCAGATACGCAGTATTTT.

Only a few counts were recorded for this clonotype. This chain links TRBV6-6 with TRBJ2-5; TRBD1 is a possible D gene (6 bases). The CDR3 consists of 13 residues. V lost 5 bases to trimming and J lost 3 bases, with 10 bases between them. Germline assignment: CDR1 MNHNY and CDR2 SVGAGI (reference sequence). CDR3 in DNA: TGTGCCAGCAGTGGGGCAGGGGAAGAGACCCAGTACTTC. This encodes CASSGAGEETQYF.

The V gene is TRBV11-1, the J gene TRBJ2-1, with D possibly called TRBD1 or TRBD2 (6 bases each). The J call is in doubt because the DNA end fits TRBJ2-7 better. CDR3 length: 15 amino acids. CDR1 and CDR2 (germline): SGHAT, FQDESV (reference sequence). CDR3 coding DNA: TGTGCCAGCAGCTTAGAGGGGGACTCCTACAATGAGCAGTACTTC. As protein: CASSLEGDSYNEQYF.

The table lists this clonotype with a count of one. The gene calls are TRBV10-3 and TRBJ2-4; D remains unclear. Germline CDR1 reads ENHRY; CDR2 reads SYGVKD. V lost 0 bases and J lost 3, with 9 bases in between. This CDR3 has 15 amino acids. The CDR3: CAISESKGGKNIQYF. The DNA of the CDR3 is TGTGCCATCAGTGAGTCCAAGGGCGGCAAAAACATTCAGTACTTC.

V gene TRBV5-6 combines with J gene TRBJ2-3, with 11 bases identical to TRBD2. Germline V lookup: CDR1 SGHDT, CDR2 YYEEEE. V gave up 1 base and J gave up 2 bases; unmatched junction bases: 6. The CDR3 runs to 17 residues. In DNA, the CDR3 is TGTGCCAGCAGCTTGCGTCGACTAGCGGGGAACACAGATACGCAGTATTTT. As protein: CASSLRRLAGNTDTQYF.

V usage is TRBV5-4 and J usage is TRBJ1-2; 7 nucleotides agree with TRBD1. After removal of 5 bases from V and 5 bases from J, the junction contained 12 bases not matched to a gene. CDR3 length: 15 residues. The V gene's germline CDR1 is SGHNT and CDR2 YYREEE (reference sequence). Written as DNA, the CDR3 is TGTGCCAGCAGTCGACAAGGGGGCCATCTGTATGGCTACACCTTC. The encoded protein is CASSRQGGHLYGYTF.

This clonotype showed up just a few times. The V gene is TRBV5-8, the J gene TRBJ2-5; TRBD1 matches 11 bases. V was clipped by 3 bases and J by 4 bases; unmatched bases: 5. Germline V CDR1 and CDR2: SGHTS, YDEGEE. The CDR3 extends over 15 amino acids. CDR3 region: CASSSRTGGLETQYF. In nucleotides, the CDR3 is TGTGCCAGCAGCTCGCGGACAGGGGGCTTAGAGACCCAGTACTTC. Using reference TRBV5-8 and TRBJ2-5 for the parts outside the CDR3, the full variable domain is EAGVTQSPTHLIKTRGQQATLRCSPISGHTSVYWYQQALGLGLQFLLWYDEGEERNRGNFPPRFSGRQFPNYSSELNVNALELEDSALYLCASSSRTGGLETQYFGPGTRLLVL.

This clonotype was seen only a few times. The J gene is TRBJ2-5, the V gene TRBV20-1; 9 bases map to TRBD1. The length of the CDR3 is 13 residues. Germline assignment: CDR1 DFQATT and CDR2 SNEGSKA (reference sequence). V gave up 7 bases and J gave up 3 bases; unmatched junction bases: 6. CDR3 sequence reads: CSGGTGKKETQYF. In DNA form, the CDR3 reads TGCAGTGGAGGGACAGGGAAAAAAGAGACCCAGTACTTC.

The gene calls are TRBV9 and TRBJ2-3; 13 bases are shared with TRBD2. With 3 bases clipped from V and 5 bases from J, the junction kept 12 bases outside the gene matches. CDR1 and CDR2 from the germline V gene are SGDLS and YYNGEE. The CDR3 has 18 amino acids. Written as DNA, the CDR3 is TGTGCCAGCAGCGCCCGTGCACCGGGACTAGCGGGGCAAGATACGCAGTATTTT. Protein: CASSARAPGLAGQDTQYF.

V usage is TRBV20-1 and J usage is TRBJ1-2, with D possibly matching TRBD1 (5 bases). The germline V and J ends were trimmed by 8 bases and 7 bases, with 17 bases remaining between them. The CDR3 is made up of 12 amino acids. Germline V gives CDR1 DFQATT, CDR2 SNEGSKA (reference sequence). Written as DNA, the CDR3 is TGCAGTCATGCTAGTGAGGGACCTGGCTACACCTTC. Its protein is CSHASEGPGYTF.

The J gene is TRBJ1-1, the V gene TRBV4-3; no definite D call. In germline, CDR1 is LGHNA, CDR2 YSLEER. This CDR3 has 13 amino acids. V lost 0 bases and J 10 bases, leaving 12 bases between the germline ends. CDR3: CASSQDVSRGAFF. Here the CDR3 DNA reads TGCGCCAGCAGCCAAGATGTCAGCCGTGGAGCTTTCTTT.

This clonotype was seen only a few times. The V call is TRBV4-1, the J call TRBJ2-1, with 8 bases that match TRBD2. J lost 9 bases, V lost 0 bases, and 10 bases had no gene match. The CDR3 covers 16 residues. Germline V gene sequence: CDR1 MGHRA, CDR2 YSYEKL. The CDR3 DNA reads as TGCGCCAGCAGCCAAGACTTCGGGACTAGAGCCCGTGAGCAGTTCTTC. The encoded protein is CASSQDFGTRAREQFF.

This sequence joins TRBV3-1 and TRBJ1-5; a weak D match, TRBD1 (5 bases). Germline values: CDR1 LGHDT, CDR2 YNNKEL (reference sequence). The CDR3 consists of 14 residues. V was trimmed by 3 bases and J by 3 bases, leaving 9 bases between them. In DNA form, the CDR3 reads TGTGCCAGCAGCCAGGCAGGGTACAATCAGCCCCAGCATTTT. Its translation: CASSQAGYNQPQHF. Variable domain in full (rest from reference TRBV3-1 and TRBJ1-5): DTAVSQTPKYLVTQMGNDKSIKCEQNLGHDTMYWYKQDSKKFLKIMFSYNNKELIINETVPNRFSPKSPDKAHLNLHINSLELGDSAVYFCASSQAGYNQPQHFGDGTRLSIL.

The chain links TRBV30 to TRBJ2-2; D might be TRBD1 (6 bases). V lost 2 bases to trimming and J lost 3 bases, with 10 bases between them. Germline V gene data show CDR1 as GTSNPN and CDR2 as SVGIG (reference sequence). This CDR3 has 14 amino acids. CDR3 nucleotides: TGTGCCTGGAGTCGGCAGGGGTACACCGGGGAGCTGTTTTTT. As protein: CAWSRQGYTGELFF.